The rows below give T cell receptor beta chains drawn from one sample of a study of blood T cells in healthy people across ages. Using its own MiXCR run on the 5' RACE reads, TCRdb lists one record per CDR3 protein. Of 600,000 to 1,000,000 distinct CDR3 sequences listed, roughly 60% are singletons. Sequenced sample: blood. The receptors shown here come from a young man in good health. Both conserved end residues are part of each CDR3. D genes are given only for firm matches. Part of the rows lack a size; the others show once, few, many or a class for expanded clones.

J gene,D gene,clone size,V gene,CDR3 protein,CDR3 DNA
TRBJ2-3,TRBD1,.,TRBV10-3,CAIRAGRGQGTDTQYF,TGTGCCATCAGAGCGGGACGTGGACAGGGGACAGATACGCAGTATTTT
TRBJ2-1,.,.,TRBV4-3,CASSQGLRTTGPNEQFF,TGCGCCAGCAGCCAAGGATTAAGGACGACGGGCCCCAATGAGCAGTTCTTC
TRBJ2-1,TRBD2,once,TRBV7-2,CASSLVREGRYEQFF,TGTGCCAGCAGCTTAGTTCGGGAGGGCCGCTATGAGCAGTTCTTC
TRBJ2-1,TRBD2,.,TRBV25-1,CAISASGRFNEQFF,TGTGCCATCAGCGCTAGCGGGAGGTTCAATGAGCAGTTCTTC
TRBJ1-4,.,few,TRBV12-3/TRBV12-4,CASSLHWTARTANEKLFF,TGTGCCAGCAGTCTCCACTGGACGGCCCGGACAGCGAATGAAAAACTGTTTTTT
TRBJ2-1,TRBD2,.,TRBV20-1,CSASGLGRNEQFF,TGCAGTGCTAGTGGACTAGGACGTAATGAGCAGTTCTTC
TRBJ2-3,.,few,TRBV7-8,CASSLVKEDTQYF,TGTGCCAGCAGCTTAGTCAAGGAGGATACGCAGTATTTT
TRBJ2-1,TRBD2,many,TRBV4-3,CASSPQSGVYTSSYNEQFF,TGCGCCAGCAGCCCCCAGAGCGGGGTATACACTAGCTCCTACAATGAGCAGTTCTTC
TRBJ2-7,.,.,TRBV7-2,CASSFGQRLGEQYF,TGTGCCAGCAGCTTCGGACAGCGCTTGGGCGAGCAGTACTTC
TRBJ2-7,TRBD2,.,TRBV30,CAWSVGTSGHEQYF,TGTGCCTGGAGTGTCGGGACTAGCGGGCACGAGCAGTACTTC
TRBJ1-1,.,.,TRBV11-2,CASSLGGRSTEAFF,TGTGCCAGCAGCTTAGGGGGCAGATCCACTGAAGCTTTCTTT
TRBJ1-2,.,.,TRBV6-5,CASSAPDSEIDGYTF,TGTGCCAGCAGTGCTCCTGACAGTGAGATTGATGGCTACACCTTC
TRBJ1-1,.,.,TRBV20-1,CSASLESEAFF,TGCAGTGCTAGTTTGGAGAGTGAAGCTTTCTTT
TRBJ2-7,.,.,TRBV4-1,CASSQDQGVGVYEQYF,TGCGCCAGCAGCCAAGATCAGGGTGTGGGGGTCTACGAGCAGTACTTC
TRBJ2-3,TRBD2,.,TRBV20-1,CSARASGSGTDTQYF,TGCAGTGCTAGAGCTAGCGGGAGTGGCACAGATACGCAGTATTTT
TRBJ2-6,.,.,TRBV29-1,CSVGQTSGANVLTF,TGCAGCGTTGGACAGACCTCTGGGGCCAACGTCCTGACTTTC
TRBJ2-5,.,.,TRBV7-9,CASTLGVQETQYF,TGTGCCAGCACCTTGGGGGTCCAAGAGACCCAGTACTTC
TRBJ2-3,.,.,TRBV15,CATSRGVGAGDTQYF,TGTGCCACCAGCAGAGGAGTAGGGGCGGGAGATACGCAGTATTTT
TRBJ2-5,.,.,TRBV6-5,CASSYGPGETQYF,TGTGCCAGCAGTTACGGACCAGGAGAGACCCAGTACTTC
TRBJ2-1,.,few,TRBV4-1,CASSQARGNEQFF,TGCGCCAGCAGCCAAGCCAGGGGCAATGAGCAGTTCTTC
TRBJ2-4,TRBD1,.,TRBV20-1,CSASPGQGADQYF,TGCAGTGCTAGCCCGGGACAGGGGGCAGACCAGTACTTC
TRBJ2-6,TRBD2,.,TRBV7-6,CASSPLAGVYSGANVLTF,TGTGCCAGCAGCCCCCTAGCGGGGGTCTACTCTGGGGCCAACGTCCTGACTTTC
TRBJ2-1,.,once,TRBV7-2,CASSLVTGGGRVEQFF,TGTGCCAGCAGCTTAGTTACGGGAGGGGGCCGAGTTGAGCAGTTCTTC
TRBJ1-2,TRBD1,.,TRBV27,CASSLGTGGFLGYTF,TGTGCCAGCAGTCTGGGGACAGGGGGCTTTCTTGGCTACACCTTC
TRBJ2-2,.,.,TRBV24-1,CATSETYSRTGELFF,TGTGCCACCAGTGAAACTTACTCGAGGACCGGGGAGCTGTTTTTT
TRBJ1-2,.,once,TRBV5-1,CASTLGQKGYTF,TGCGCCAGCACCCTTGGACAGAAGGGCTACACCTTC
TRBJ2-5,.,.,TRBV30,CAWSESGGEETQYF,TGTGCCTGGAGTGAATCCGGGGGTGAGGAGACCCAGTACTTC
TRBJ2-7,.,.,TRBV11-2,CASSSFSEGGTYEQYF,TGTGCCAGCAGCTCTTTCTCCGAAGGGGGGACCTACGAGCAGTACTTC